The T cell receptor (beta chain) under discussion was sequenced for a study of neoadjuvant anti-PD-1 for oral cavity cancer (dated by TCRdb to the early 2020s). Context from the whole study: Patients mostly received three to four biweekly doses of nivolumab at 3 mg/kg before curative-intent surgical resection. There were more than 10 patients in the parent correlative cohort, and the response rate was roughly 33%. Responders were defined as patients with complete response, partial response or stable disease by RECIST 1.1; non-responders were defined as patients with progression. For patients who did not progress, a fourth nivolumab dose was given around day 43, followed by definitive surgical resection on days 50-56.

Regarding this clone: The target of this receptor is not known. No base qualities exist here, and no much larger clone lies one base off it.

For deep sequencing, each PBMC sample was run in six replicates, with libraries mostly built from about 480 ng of input genomic DNA. TCRbeta libraries were prepared with the immunoSEQ hsTCRbeta kit according to the manufacturer's instructions. An Illumina NovaSeq 6000 S4 flow cell was used to sequence the final libraries, which had first been combined to 3 nM. From the authors' description of their analysis: The immunoSEQ Analyzer was used for raw data preprocessing and quality control. The analysis was limited to productive rearrangements, and each clonotype was defined by a unique CDR3 amino acid sequence. Using the R package tcR, the researchers computed the Gini-Simpson index as their estimate of repertoire clonality. Student's t test was used to compare Gini indices, and Pearson correlation was used to assess associations with tumor size change. TCRdb stores this immuneACCESS table with in-frame sequences only. Part of the clones is absent; in the studies checked, under half of the shortfall reflects unresolved V genes, and no reason is known for the rest. The V and J calls and the clone size are those of that table, but D and trimming were determined from the DNA. This sample has about 13,000 clones in its table, and over 60% of those were observed once. 2.5% to 3.5% of the sample is in the top ten clones.

The investigation overall reported the following: After neoadjuvant nivolumab, significantly higher T cell clonality (Gini index) was found within PBMCs in non-responders than in responders. A higher pretreatment blood Treg/Th17 ratio correlated with both higher pretreatment blood TCRbeta clonality and lower post-treatment tumor TCRbeta clonality. Only a few patients per response group were included in the TCR analyses, and the authors called for validation in larger cohorts.

Looking up the germline V gene (reference sequence) yields CDR1 GTSNPN and CDR2 SVGIG. V trim: 3 bases; J trim: 6 bases; unmatched bases: 7. CDR3 length: 14 amino acids, cysteine to phenylalanine. Only CDR3 DNA remains: 42 bases, in frame from the first base. The time point label, as the study defines it: after neoadjuvant nivolumab, at surgical resection. The patients had newly diagnosed stage II-IVA oral cavity squamous cell carcinoma and had not received any prior systemic or radiation treatment. The cohort consisted of patients with HPV-negative, locally advanced oral cavity squamous cell carcinoma. Peripheral blood mononuclear cells were analyzed directly and were not maintained or expanded in culture. The samples were obtained from a longitudinal correlative study of a single-arm phase II trial testing neoadjuvant nivolumab in oral cavity squamous cell carcinoma. Genomic DNA-based TCRbeta sequencing was performed on subject-matched pre- and post-treatment PBMCs and tumors from three responders and three non-responders. Peripheral blood mononuclear cells were collected before nivolumab treatment and were collected again after treatment, at the time of surgery. Genomic DNA was isolated from PBMCs using the Maxwell RSC DNA from Cells kit.

The source material was PBMCs, sampled after nivolumab (anti-PD-1) treatment. The TCR comes from a person aged 40 to 85 with oral cavity squamous cell carcinoma. The chain couples TRBV30 to TRBJ2-2, and TRBD2 matches 7 of the central bases. CDR3 sequence: CAWRAGEGPGELFF. The DNA sequence is as follows: TGTGCCTGGAGGGCGGGGGAGGGCCCCGGGGAGCTGTTTTTT.